The 7 T cell receptor beta chains in this list originate from one sample, sequenced in a study of CD8 T cells in Susac syndrome. Reverse transcription of about 0.45 to 1 ug RNA was performed with random hexamers. TCRdb reprocessed the immunoSEQ multiplex PCR reads via MiXCR and lists one record per CDR3 protein. The table shows some 120,000 distinct CDR3 sequences, with approximately 93% occurring only once. The source material was CD8+ T cells from PBMCs. The receptors derive from a human donor with multiple sclerosis.

The chain has TRBV3-1 and TRBJ1-5; no firm D call. The CDR3 runs 17 residues. Per germline, CDR1 LGHDT and CDR2 YNNKEL (reference sequence). V dropped 2 bases and J dropped 0 bases, with 14 bases sitting between them. CDR3: CASSQKIGIYSNQPQHF. The CDR3, as DNA: TGTGCCAGCAGCCAAAAGATCGGGATATATAGCAATCAGCCCCAGCATTTT.

The chain joins TRBV5-1 to TRBJ2-7; D may correspond to TRBD1 or TRBD2 (5 bases each). The CDR3 has 13 residues. The germline gives CDR1 SGHRS, CDR2 YFSETQ. V lost 0 bases and J 5 bases, leaving 9 bases between the germline ends. This CDR3 is CASSLAVGDEQYF. CDR3 nucleotide sequence: TGCGCCAGCAGCTTGGCAGTGGGGGACGAGCAGTACTTC. Variable domain in full (rest from reference TRBV5-1 and TRBJ2-7): KAGVTQTPRYLIKTRGQQVTLSCSPISGHRSVSWYQQTPGQGLQFLFEYFSETQRNKGNFPGRFSGRQFSNSRSEMNVSTLELGDSALYLCASSLAVGDEQYFGPGTRLTVT.

The genes are TRBV19 and TRBJ2-6; TRBD1 agrees at 7 bases. The CDR3 sequence is 18 residues long. Germline V CDR1 and CDR2: LNHDA, SQIVND (reference sequence). J gave up 1 base and V 5 bases, and 11 bases lay outside the gene matches. The CDR3 is CASSYEGAFFSGANVLTF. In nucleotides, the CDR3 is TGTGCCAGTAGTTACGAGGGGGCTTTTTTTTCTGGGGCCAACGTCCTGACTTTC.

The rearrangement uses TRBV9 and TRBJ2-7, with unresolved D. V lost 0 bases to trimming and J lost 4 bases, with 17 bases between them. Per the germline V gene, CDR1 is SGDLS and CDR2 is YYNGEE. The CDR3 is 16 amino acids. CDR3 in amino acids: CASSVGIGTSMYEQYV. Written as DNA, the CDR3 is TGTGCCAGCAGCGTAGGGATAGGTACGTCCATGTACGAGCAGTACGTC.

The chain combines TRBV5-6 with TRBJ2-1; weak D call: TRBD2 (5 bases). The CDR3 is 15 amino acids. Trimming took off 2 bases at V and 7 bases at J, with 16 bases between the two ends. Per germline, CDR1 SGHDT and CDR2 YYEEEE. CDR3 in DNA: TGTGCCAGCAGCTTAGCCGGGATTCGATGGAATGAGCAGTTCTTC. It codes for CASSLAGIRWNEQFF.

The chain joins TRBV19 to TRBJ1-2; D might be TRBD1 (6 bases). The length of the CDR3 is 15 residues. V shed 4 bases and J shed 6 bases, with 18 bases lying between them. The V gene's germline CDR1 is LNHDA and CDR2 SQIVND (reference sequence). The CDR3 protein is CASSTQIDRHHGYTF. CDR3 bases: TGTGCCAGTAGTACCCAAATCGACAGGCACCATGGCTACACCTTC.

The genes are TRBV9 and TRBJ2-7, with a tentative D call TRBD2 (6 bases). This CDR3 region has 16 residues. With 0 bases removed from V and 0 bases from J, the gap between germline ends came to 13 bases. Germline V gene lookup returns CDR1 SGDLS and CDR2 YYNGEE. The CDR3 spells CASSVDGGSPSYEQYF. CDR3 nucleotide sequence: TGTGCCAGCAGCGTAGACGGGGGTTCCCCCTCCTACGAGCAGTACTTC.